This TCR beta chain was retrieved from a study of blood T cell repertoires in COVID-19. Trimming took 4 bases from V and 6 from J; bases not matched to a gene: 6. The CDR3 is 14 residues long. Germline V gene lookup returns CDR1 KGHSH and CDR2 LQKENI. Libraries were prepared by immunoSEQ multiplex PCR; TCRdb keeps only in-frame clonotypes and omits some of them. In the table there are around 260,000 clones, approximately 90% of which are singletons. Enrollment of patients from Seattle took place during active infection, with longitudinal follow-up. This clonotype originated in a woman aged 25 to 45 with COVID-19, enrolled during active disease. This rearrangement joins TRBV18 to TRBJ1-2; 9 bases are a match to TRBD1. Sample: peripheral blood. CDR3 DNA sequence: TGTGCCAGCTCACACCCGGGGACAGGGAATGGCTACACCTTC. Its protein is CASSHPGTGNGYTF.